One and the same sample provided the 25 T cell receptor beta chains below, sequenced in a study of identical twins. MiXCR, run by TCRdb on the 5' RACE reads, gives a single entry per CDR3 protein. The data hold under 250,000 distinct CDR3 sequences, with approximately 8% observed a single time. These sequences were also reported in another study, on yellow fever vaccine responses in identical twins.

The sequenced material came from CD8+ T cells sorted from blood. The receptors originated from a woman aged 18-29 years in good health.

The chain links TRBV10-3 to TRBJ2-3; 7 nucleotides line up with TRBD2. There are 14 residues in the CDR3. Looked up from germline, CDR1 is ENHRY and CDR2 is SYGVKD. The V gene end was trimmed by 4 bases and the J gene end by 3 bases; junction bases not matched to a gene: 4. The chain's CDR3 is CAISAAGVTDTQYF. CDR3 sequence (DNA): TGTGCCATCAGTGCGGCGGGAGTAACAGATACGCAGTATTTT.

There are a few counts of this clonotype. V is TRBV2 and J is TRBJ2-7; tentatively, D is TRBD1 or TRBD2 (5 bases each). The CDR3 spans 15 residues. The ends were cut back, 0 bases at V and 6 bases at J, with 15 bases in the middle. Germline V gene sequence: CDR1 SNHLY, CDR2 FYNNEI. The CDR3: CASSEAGDSTSEQYV. CDR3 sequence (DNA): TGTGCCAGCAGTGAAGCGGGGGATTCCACGTCCGAGCAGTACGTC.

In its sample, this clonotype was seen many times. The chain has TRBV24-1 and TRBJ2-5, with TRBD1 identical over 10 bases. The CDR3 totals 15 residues. The germline CDR1 and CDR2 sequences are KGHDR and SFDVKD. V lost 4 bases and J lost 2; bases outside the gene matches: 3. The CDR3 region is CATSDPGQGQETQYF. The DNA for the CDR3 is TGTGCCACCAGTGACCCGGGACAGGGGCAAGAGACCCAGTACTTC.

This clonotype was counted only a few times. This chain joins TRBV4-2 and TRBJ2-1, with 12 bases that match TRBD2. The length of the CDR3 is 18 residues. Germline V gene data show CDR1 as LGHNA and CDR2 as YNFKEQ. The V and J ends lost 0 bases and 6 bases, in that order; junction bases with no gene match: 9. As DNA, the CDR3 is TGTGCCAGCAGCCAAGATAGGGCTAGCGGGAGGGGAGGCAATGAGCAGTTCTTC. Translation gives CASSQDRASGRGGNEQFF.

This clonotype was found many times. The chain links TRBV12-3 or TRBV12-4 to TRBJ2-3; D is undetermined. The CDR3 has 14 amino acids. Trimming removed 6 bases from V and 4 bases from J, with 14 bases in between. CDR3 nucleotide sequence: TGTGCCAGCAGCCGATCTAGTGCCGCAGATACGCAGTATTTT. Encoded protein: CASSRSSAADTQYF.

The chain joins TRBV3-1 to TRBJ2-3; weak D call: TRBD2 (5 bases). CDR3 size: 15 residues. CDR1 and CDR2 from the germline V gene are LGHDT and YNNKEL (reference sequence). Trimming removed 1 base from V and 7 bases from J, with 15 bases in between. The chain's CDR3 is CASSQADYRSYTQYF. The CDR3 coding sequence is TGTGCCAGCAGCCAAGCAGACTACAGATCCTATACGCAGTATTTT.

This clonotype has ten or more counts. A much larger clone differs from this one at a single base, so this may be a read error. The J gene is TRBJ2-1, the V gene TRBV5-1, with D possibly TRBD2 on 6 matching bases. The length of the CDR3 is 15 residues. CDR1 SGHRS and CDR2 YFSETQ come from the germline V gene. The V gene lost 3 bases and the J gene lost 0 bases, with 10 bases spanning the gap. In DNA, the CDR3 is TGCGCCAGCAGCTGGGACTCGAGCTCCTACAATGAGCAGTTCTTC. It codes for CASSWDSSSYNEQFF.

The CDR3 sequence: CASSPPGDTGELFF. The CDR3 DNA reads as TGCGCCAGCAGCCCGCCGGGTGACACCGGGGAGCTGTTTTTT. The chain links TRBV4-1 to TRBJ2-2, with unresolved D. CDR1 and CDR2 (germline): MGHRA, YSYEKL. Trimming left V 4 bases short and J 3 bases short, with 9 bases between. The CDR3 runs 14 residues.

This clonotype was observed a handful of times. The chain recombines TRBV19 with TRBJ1-5; D possibly corresponds to TRBD1 (5 bases). The CDR3 has 13 residues. Per germline, CDR1 LNHDA and CDR2 SQIVND (reference sequence). V lost 8 bases, J lost 1 base, and 9 bases lay in between. As DNA, the CDR3 is TGTGCCAGTTGGGGGAGAAGCAATCAGCCCCAGCATTTT. Translation gives CASWGRSNQPQHF. The full variable domain, its missing parts supplied by reference TRBV19 and TRBJ1-5, is DGGITQSPKYLFRKEGQNVTLSCEQNLNHDAMYWYRQDPGQGLRLIYYSQIVNDFQKGDIAEGYSVSREKKESFPLTVTSAQKNPTAFYLCASWGRSNQPQHFGDGTRLSIL.

The chain has TRBV7-6 and TRBJ1-5; D not resolved. Germline V gene data show CDR1 as SGHVS and CDR2 as FNYEAQ. The CDR3 contains 13 residues. Trimming left V 5 bases short and J 4 bases short, with 9 bases between. The CDR3, as DNA: TGTGCCAGCAGCATCCGATGGAATCAGCCCCAGCATTTT. It codes for CASSIRWNQPQHF.

As concerns this clonotype: It may be a read error: a sequence one base away is much more abundant. V gene TRBV5-1 combines with J gene TRBJ2-1, with 10 bases identical to TRBD2. The germline V gene has CDR1 SGHRS and CDR2 YFSETQ. V shed 5 bases, J shed 3 bases, and the junction held 5 bases outside the gene matches. CDR3 length equals 15 residues. This CDR3 is CASSTRTSGYNEQFF. The CDR3 bases are TGCGCCAGCAGTACCAGGACTAGCGGCTACAATGAGCAGTTCTTC.

This clonotype has at least ten counts. The rearrangement joins TRBV7-9 to TRBJ1-4; the D gene is possibly TRBD1 (6 bases). This CDR3 spans 15 amino acids. The germline V gene encodes CDR1 SEHNR and CDR2 FQNEAQ (reference sequence). V dropped 5 bases and J dropped 5 bases, with 15 bases sitting between them. This CDR3 reads CASSQKGQENEKLFF. CDR3 in DNA: TGTGCCAGCAGCCAAAAGGGACAAGAGAATGAAAAACTGTTTTTT.

This clonotype showed up just a few times. The rearrangement uses TRBV27 and TRBJ1-1; D gene uncertain. Germline-derived CDR1 and CDR2 are MNHEY and SMNVEV (reference sequence). The CDR3 is made up of 14 amino acids. Between the trimmed V and J ends, which lost 2 bases and 1 base, there was a span of 8 bases. The CDR3 region is CASSLVRKNTEAFF. The CDR3 DNA reads as TGTGCCAGCAGTTTAGTACGGAAGAACACTGAAGCTTTCTTT.

A few counts support this clonotype. This chain joins TRBV24-1 and TRBJ2-2, with D unresolved. The CDR3 consists of 15 residues. Trimming stripped 4 bases from V and 4 bases from J, with 12 bases between. Per germline, CDR1 KGHDR and CDR2 SFDVKD. The DNA for the CDR3 is TGTGCCACCAGTGAGCCGCGGTTTGGCACCGGGGAGCTGTTTTTT. As protein: CATSEPRFGTGELFF.

V is TRBV24-1 and J is TRBJ2-7; the match to TRBD2 covers 7 bases. The CDR3 length is 14 residues. The germline gives CDR1 KGHDR, CDR2 SFDVKD. Losses at the gene ends were 4 bases for V and 0 bases for J; bases not matched to a gene: 2. The CDR3: CATSDSGISYEQYF. The DNA of the CDR3 is TGTGCCACCAGTGACAGCGGGATCTCCTACGAGCAGTACTTC.

This clonotype was picked up a small number of times. This chain uses TRBV27 with TRBJ1-2; a possible D gene is TRBD1 (5 bases). From germline, CDR1 is MNHEY and CDR2 SMNVEV (reference sequence). Trimming stripped 3 bases from V and 5 bases from J, with 13 bases between. The CDR3 runs to 14 residues. This CDR3 reads CASSLFWGEYGYTF. CDR3 coding DNA: TGTGCCAGCAGTTTGTTTTGGGGGGAGTATGGCTACACCTTC.

This rearrangement joins TRBV2 to TRBJ1-2; D is possibly TRBD1 (5 bases). The V end lost 10 bases, the J end lost 0 bases, and 18 bases lay between the germline ends. The CDR3 is 15 amino acids. The germline V gene has CDR1 SNHLY and CDR2 FYNNEI. The CDR3 DNA sequence: TGTGCCAACTGGACTCCCAGGGCAGCTAACTATGGCTACACCTTC. It specifies CANWTPRAANYGYTF. The entire variable domain, with the rest obtained from reference TRBV2 and TRBJ1-2, is as follows: EPEVTQTPSHQVTQMGQEVILRCVPISNHLYFYWYRQILGQKVEFLVSFYNNEISEKSEIFDDQFSVERPDGSNFTLKIRSTKLEDSAMYFCANWTPRAANYGYTFGSGTRLTVV.

This clonotype was observed a handful of times. This chain joins TRBV25-1 and TRBJ2-2, with no clear D. With 0 bases removed from V and 2 bases from J, the gap between germline ends came to 1 base. The CDR3 extends over 13 amino acids. CDR1 is MGHDK and CDR2 is SYGVNS in the germline V gene. In nucleotides, the CDR3 is TGTGCCAGCAGTGAATATAACACCGGGGAGCTGTTTTTT. This sequence encodes CASSEYNTGELFF.

This clonotype was seen repeatedly, ten times or more. V and J are TRBV7-9 and TRBJ2-7; D call uncertain. The V end lost 5 bases, the J end lost 2 bases, and 10 bases lay between the germline ends. The V gene's germline CDR1 is SEHNR and CDR2 FQNEAQ (reference sequence). The CDR3 is 13 residues long. Here the CDR3 reads CASSAVGTYEQYF. In nucleotides, the CDR3 is TGTGCCAGCAGCGCGGTGGGGACCTACGAGCAGTACTTC.

This clonotype was observed a few times. V is TRBV24-1 and J is TRBJ2-1; 8 positions match TRBD2. J lost 4 bases, V lost 4 bases, and 5 bases had no gene match. Germline CDR1 reads KGHDR; CDR2 reads SFDVKD. The CDR3 sequence is 15 residues long. The CDR3 region is CATSEPAGVYNEQFF. The CDR3 nucleotides read TGTGCCACCAGTGAGCCAGCGGGAGTTTACAATGAGCAGTTCTTC.

This clonotype has at least ten counts. The chain joins TRBV4-1 to TRBJ2-6; a weak D match, TRBD1 (7 bases). CDR3 size: 20 residues. V was pared by 5 bases and J by 3 bases, with 26 bases between. CDR1 and CDR2 (germline): MGHRA, YSYEKL. CDR3 protein: CASSDKAWLSGGGGANVLTF. CDR3 sequence (DNA): TGCGCCAGCAGCGACAAAGCATGGTTGTCAGGGGGAGGTGGGGCCAACGTCCTGACTTTC.

This clonotype showed up many times. The V call is TRBV7-8, the J call TRBJ2-3; TRBD1 matches 7 bases. Germline CDR1 reads SGHVS; CDR2 reads FQNEAQ. This CDR3 contains 17 residues. With 7 bases clipped from V and 2 bases from J, the junction kept 15 bases outside the gene matches. The CDR3 loop is CASTLTETGRYTDTQYF. The DNA for the CDR3 is TGTGCCAGCACCCTTACCGAGACAGGGAGATACACAGATACGCAGTATTTT.

In its sample, this clonotype was seen many times. The chain joins TRBV11-2 to TRBJ1-2; 8 bases align to TRBD1. The V segment lost 5 bases and the J segment 6 bases; nucleotides outside the gene matches: 8. Germline values: CDR1 SGHAT, CDR2 FQNNGV. The CDR3 has 14 residues. The CDR3 sequence: CASSPRTGQDGYTF. The CDR3 bases are TGTGCCAGCAGCCCCCGGACAGGGCAGGATGGCTACACCTTC.

V gene TRBV27 combines with J gene TRBJ2-1; possible D gene TRBD2, 6 bases. CDR3 length: 13 amino acids. The germline gives CDR1 MNHEY, CDR2 SMNVEV (reference sequence). V was shortened by 3 bases and J by 9 bases, with 12 bases between the two germline ends. CDR3 protein: CASSFGGYAEQFF. For the CDR3, the DNA is TGTGCCAGCAGTTTTGGAGGGTATGCTGAGCAGTTCTTC.

The rearrangement joins TRBV14 to TRBJ2-7; TRBD2 aligns across 8 bases. CDR1 and CDR2 from the germline V gene are SGHDN and FVKESK. The CDR3 loop spans 15 amino acids. The J segment lost 2 bases and the V segment lost 3 bases, leaving 6 bases of the junction unmatched. The CDR3 region is CASSHGLALTYEQYF. CDR3 DNA sequence: TGTGCCAGCAGCCACGGACTAGCCTTAACCTACGAGCAGTACTTC.